This T cell receptor (beta chain) was identified during a study of blood T cell repertoires in COVID-19. Across the whole study: There were acute and convalescent COVID-19 samples, and they came from the United States, Italy and Spain. The cDNA or gDNA used as material had been derived from T cells, B-cell-depleted T cells, or PBMCs.

The CDR3 is 13 residues long. V was cut by 5 bases and J by 4 bases, with 8 bases left in between. The germline V gene has CDR1 SNHLY and CDR2 FYNNEI. Per the authors' pipeline: Nucleated cell counts were estimated from reference gene primer amplification. Sequencing was performed with immunoSEQ multiplex PCR; in TCRdb, only in-frame clones are kept and a portion is missing. The V and J calls and the clone size are those of that table, but D and trimming were determined from the DNA. Altogether some 80,000 clones are present, 88% being singletons, with the ten largest covering approximately 20%. The source of this sequence is a human donor in a cohort sampled during active COVID-19. The rearrangement joins TRBV2 to TRBJ1-4; D not resolved. Sequencing was carried out using peripheral blood. The CDR3 is CASSTGFNEKLFF. The CDR3 bases are TGTGCCAGCAGTACCGGGTTTAATGAAAAACTGTTTTTT. Combining the CDR3 with reference TRBV2 and TRBJ1-4 gives the whole variable domain EPEVTQTPSHQVTQMGQEVILRCVPISNHLYFYWYRQILGQKVEFLVSFYNNEISEKSEIFDDQFSVERPDGSNFTLKIRSTKLEDSAMYFCASSTGFNEKLFFGSGTQLSVL.